Listed below are T cell receptor beta chains from one sample, sequenced in a study of regulatory T cells in long-lasting Graves disease. MiXCR was run by TCRdb on the multiplex PCR reads, yielding one entry per CDR3 protein. This table has roughly 350,000 distinct CDR3 sequences, about a sixth appearing once. The same data also contributed to another study, on T cells in Graves' hyperthyroidism and ophthalmopathy.

Sample: peripheral blood mononuclear cells (PBMCs), taken at new diagnosis, from a patient treated with antithyroid drugs. All receptors come from a woman aged 18-29 years with Graves disease. The CDR3 runs from the conserved cysteine through the conserved F or W. A D gene is named only where the DNA matches it firmly. Size is omitted from some rows. Given values are once, few, many or a class for expanded clones.

cdr3_aa: CASSHLDTEPPNEKLFF; cdr3_nt: TGTGCCAGCAGCCACCTGGACACTGAGCCCCCTAATGAAAAACTGTTTTTT; v_call: TRBV3-1; cdr3_length: 17; clone_size: few; j_call: TRBJ1-4; d_call: NA
cdr3_aa: CASSLARGSQPQHF; cdr3_nt: TGTGCCAGCAGTTTAGCCAGGGGGAGTCAGCCCCAGCATTTT; v_call: TRBV12-3/TRBV12-4; cdr3_length: 14; clone_size: many; j_call: TRBJ1-5; d_call: TRBD1
cdr3_aa: CASSLGPPSNNSPLHF; cdr3_nt: TGTGCCAGCAGTTTAGGGCCTCCGTCTAATAATTCACCCCTCCACTTT; v_call: TRBV6-2/TRBV6-3; cdr3_length: 16; clone_size: few; j_call: TRBJ1-6; d_call: NA
cdr3_aa: CAIRWDRANTEAFF; cdr3_nt: TGTGCCATCAGATGGGACAGGGCCAACACTGAAGCTTTCTTT; v_call: TRBV10-3; cdr3_length: 14; clone_size: many; j_call: TRBJ1-1; d_call: TRBD1
cdr3_aa: CASSPHGTGANYGYTF; cdr3_nt: TGCGCCAGCAGCCCGCACGGGACAGGAGCCAACTATGGCTACACCTTC; v_call: TRBV5-1; cdr3_length: 16; clone_size: NA; j_call: TRBJ1-2; d_call: TRBD1
cdr3_aa: CASSIGTGTEQYF; cdr3_nt: TGTGCCAGCAGCATCGGGACAGGGACCGAGCAGTACTTC; v_call: TRBV5-6; cdr3_length: 13; clone_size: few; j_call: TRBJ2-7; d_call: TRBD1
cdr3_aa: CASSPSGSAYNEQFF; cdr3_nt: TGTGCCAGTAGTCCTAGCGGGAGTGCCTACAATGAGCAGTTCTTC; v_call: TRBV19; cdr3_length: 15; clone_size: NA; j_call: TRBJ2-1; d_call: TRBD2
cdr3_aa: CASSVQGGTGEQYF; cdr3_nt: TGTGCCAGCAGTGTGCAGGGGGGCACGGGAGAGCAGTACTTC; v_call: TRBV6-1; cdr3_length: 14; clone_size: NA; j_call: TRBJ2-7; d_call: NA
cdr3_aa: CASRPPAKNIQYF; cdr3_nt: TGTGCCAGCAGGCCCCCTGCCAAAAACATTCAGTACTTC; v_call: TRBV6-1; cdr3_length: 13; clone_size: few; j_call: TRBJ2-4; d_call: NA
cdr3_aa: CASSPRRAGIAEAFF; cdr3_nt: TGTGCCAGCTCACCTCGGCGGGCGGGGATCGCTGAAGCTTTCTTT; v_call: TRBV18; cdr3_length: 15; clone_size: many; j_call: TRBJ1-1; d_call: NA
cdr3_aa: CASRDRPFEQYF; cdr3_nt: TGTGCCAGCAGGGACAGACCTTTTGAGCAGTACTTC; v_call: TRBV28; cdr3_length: 12; clone_size: many; j_call: TRBJ2-7; d_call: NA
cdr3_aa: CASSLYPTGTVHSGANVLTF; cdr3_nt: TGTGCCAGCAGCTTATACCCAACCGGGACAGTACACTCTGGGGCCAACGTCCTGACTTTC; v_call: TRBV7-6; cdr3_length: 20; clone_size: few; j_call: TRBJ2-6; d_call: TRBD1
cdr3_aa: CASSAAGGHETQYF; cdr3_nt: TGCGCCAGCAGTGCCGCGGGGGGGCACGAGACCCAGTACTTC; v_call: TRBV10-2; cdr3_length: 14; clone_size: few; j_call: TRBJ2-5; d_call: TRBD2
cdr3_aa: CASSSMGTGANVLTF; cdr3_nt: TGCGCCAGCAGCTCGATGGGGACTGGGGCCAACGTCCTGACTTTC; v_call: TRBV5-1; cdr3_length: 15; clone_size: many; j_call: TRBJ2-6; d_call: NA
cdr3_aa: CASSFGQGVGQPQHF; cdr3_nt: TGTGCCAGCAGTTTCGGCCAGGGTGTTGGCCAGCCCCAGCATTTT; v_call: TRBV28; cdr3_length: 15; clone_size: many; j_call: TRBJ1-5; d_call: NA
cdr3_aa: CASSLRQVRNTEAFF; cdr3_nt: TGTGCCAGCTCCCTCAGACAGGTTCGGAACACTGAAGCTTTCTTT; v_call: TRBV18; cdr3_length: 15; clone_size: many; j_call: TRBJ1-1; d_call: NA
cdr3_aa: CASRWTGGSTYNEQFF; cdr3_nt: TGTGCCAGCAGATGGACAGGAGGGTCCACCTACAATGAGCAGTTCTTC; v_call: TRBV2; cdr3_length: 16; clone_size: many; j_call: TRBJ2-1; d_call: NA
cdr3_aa: CASRGDRSYEQYF; cdr3_nt: TGTGCCAGCAGAGGTGACAGATCCTACGAGCAGTACTTC; v_call: TRBV2; cdr3_length: 13; clone_size: many; j_call: TRBJ2-7; d_call: NA
cdr3_aa: CASSLAQALGGNTIYF; cdr3_nt: TGTGCCAGCAGCTTAGCTCAGGCGCTGGGGGGAAACACCATATATTTT; v_call: TRBV7-2; cdr3_length: 16; clone_size: NA; j_call: TRBJ1-3; d_call: NA
cdr3_aa: CASSLERAGDEQFF; cdr3_nt: TGCGCCAGCAGCTTGGAACGAGCGGGAGATGAGCAGTTCTTC; v_call: TRBV5-1; cdr3_length: 14; clone_size: many; j_call: TRBJ2-1; d_call: TRBD2
cdr3_aa: CASRAGRKETQYF; cdr3_nt: TGTGCCAGCAGAGCGGGCCGCAAAGAGACCCAGTACTTC; v_call: TRBV2; cdr3_length: 13; clone_size: many; j_call: TRBJ2-5; d_call: NA
cdr3_aa: CASSYSGTGAGYTF; cdr3_nt: TGTGCCAGCAGTTACTCGGGGACAGGGGCTGGCTACACCTTC; v_call: TRBV6-5; cdr3_length: 14; clone_size: NA; j_call: TRBJ1-2; d_call: TRBD1
cdr3_aa: CASSLIPGQGNTEAFF; cdr3_nt: TGCGCCAGCAGTTTGATTCCGGGACAAGGGAACACTGAAGCTTTCTTT; v_call: TRBV10-2; cdr3_length: 16; clone_size: many; j_call: TRBJ1-1; d_call: NA
cdr3_aa: CASSPGPDHSSLHF; cdr3_nt: TGTGCCAGCAGCCCCGGACCGGACCACTCGTCCCTCCACTTT; v_call: TRBV3-1; cdr3_length: 14; clone_size: many; j_call: TRBJ1-6; d_call: NA
cdr3_aa: CASSSAPSGRAGELFF; cdr3_nt: TGCGCCAGCAGCTCCGCGCCGAGCGGGAGGGCCGGGGAGCTGTTTTTT; v_call: TRBV5-1; cdr3_length: 16; clone_size: many; j_call: TRBJ2-2; d_call: TRBD2
cdr3_aa: CSAAEDRGSTDTQYF; cdr3_nt: TGCAGTGCTGCAGAAGACAGGGGCAGCACAGATACGCAGTATTTT; v_call: TRBV20-1; cdr3_length: 15; clone_size: many; j_call: TRBJ2-3; d_call: TRBD1
cdr3_aa: CASRQLAGTYEQYF; cdr3_nt: TGTGCCAGTAGACAACTAGCGGGGACCTACGAGCAGTACTTC; v_call: TRBV19; cdr3_length: 14; clone_size: few; j_call: TRBJ2-7; d_call: TRBD2
cdr3_aa: CASSQGQGWGNQPQHF; cdr3_nt: TGCGCCAGCAGCCAGGGACAGGGTTGGGGCAATCAGCCCCAGCATTTT; v_call: TRBV5-1; cdr3_length: 16; clone_size: NA; j_call: TRBJ1-5; d_call: TRBD1
cdr3_aa: CASSMTGVERELFF; cdr3_nt: TGTGCCAGCAGTATGACCGGGGTTGAACGGGAGCTGTTTTTT; v_call: TRBV6-1; cdr3_length: 14; clone_size: many; j_call: TRBJ2-2; d_call: NA
cdr3_aa: CASTSGGESNSPLHF; cdr3_nt: TGTGCCAGCACCTCGGGCGGGGAGTCGAATTCACCCCTCCACTTT; v_call: TRBV7-9; cdr3_length: 15; clone_size: NA; j_call: TRBJ1-6; d_call: NA
cdr3_aa: CASNPAGGPGGELFF; cdr3_nt: TGTGCCAGCAACCCAGCGGGAGGGCCGGGCGGGGAGCTGTTTTTT; v_call: TRBV11-2; cdr3_length: 15; clone_size: few; j_call: TRBJ2-2; d_call: TRBD2
cdr3_aa: CASSLASGGTGELFF; cdr3_nt: TGTGCCAGCAGCTTAGCGTCGGGCGGGACCGGGGAGCTGTTTTTT; v_call: TRBV7-8; cdr3_length: 15; clone_size: many; j_call: TRBJ2-2; d_call: NA
cdr3_aa: CASSEVKVLNTEAFF; cdr3_nt: TGTGCCAGCAGTGAGGTAAAGGTCCTGAACACTGAAGCTTTCTTT; v_call: TRBV2; cdr3_length: 15; clone_size: many; j_call: TRBJ1-1; d_call: NA
cdr3_aa: CSARARQGEGSNEKLFF; cdr3_nt: TGCAGTGCTAGGGCCCGACAGGGGGAAGGCTCTAATGAAAAACTGTTTTTT; v_call: TRBV20-1; cdr3_length: 17; clone_size: NA; j_call: TRBJ1-4; d_call: TRBD1
cdr3_aa: CASSPMRGTLAKNIQYF; cdr3_nt: TGTGCCAGTAGTCCGATGAGGGGCACGCTAGCCAAAAACATTCAGTACTTC; v_call: TRBV19; cdr3_length: 17; clone_size: NA; j_call: TRBJ2-4; d_call: NA
cdr3_aa: CASSILGGNTEAFF; cdr3_nt: TGCGCCAGCAGCATCCTTGGGGGGAACACTGAAGCTTTCTTT; v_call: TRBV19; cdr3_length: 14; clone_size: many; j_call: TRBJ1-1; d_call: NA
cdr3_aa: CASSPRDSSKNIQYF; cdr3_nt: TGTGCCAGCAGCCCCCGGGACAGTTCCAAAAACATTCAGTACTTC; v_call: TRBV9; cdr3_length: 15; clone_size: few; j_call: TRBJ2-4; d_call: TRBD1
cdr3_aa: CASSSARSSGNTIYF; cdr3_nt: TGTGCCAGCAGTTCGGCTCGCAGCTCTGGAAACACCATATATTTT; v_call: TRBV28; cdr3_length: 15; clone_size: few; j_call: TRBJ1-3; d_call: NA
cdr3_aa: CASSSQGNSNQPQHF; cdr3_nt: TGTGCCAGCAGCTCTCAGGGGAATAGCAATCAGCCCCAGCATTTT; v_call: TRBV5-6; cdr3_length: 15; clone_size: NA; j_call: TRBJ1-5; d_call: NA
cdr3_aa: CASSPGTSGSSYEQYF; cdr3_nt: TGTGCCAGCAGTCCCGGGACTAGCGGGAGTTCCTACGAGCAGTACTTC; v_call: TRBV3-1; cdr3_length: 16; clone_size: many; j_call: TRBJ2-7; d_call: TRBD2
cdr3_aa: CASSLTGPLAGVSEQYF; cdr3_nt: TGCGCCAGCAGCTTAACGGGGCCCCTAGCGGGAGTCTCCGAGCAGTACTTC; v_call: TRBV5-1; cdr3_length: 17; clone_size: many; j_call: TRBJ2-7; d_call: TRBD2
cdr3_aa: CASSLTTKNEQFF; cdr3_nt: TGTGCCAGCAGCCTGACCACTAAGAATGAGCAGTTCTTC; v_call: TRBV7-6; cdr3_length: 13; clone_size: many; j_call: TRBJ2-1; d_call: NA